The 5 T cell receptor beta chains below all came from one sample that was sequenced in a study of tumor-infiltrating lymphocytes in localized non-small cell lung cancer. Generated by immunoSEQ multiplex PCR, the TCRdb table keeps only in-frame clones and is missing some. Among some 15,000 clones, roughly 71% were seen once, and the ten largest hold 6%. Sequenced material: lung tumor tissue. These receptors all stem from a human donor with non-small cell lung cancer.

In this sample, this clone is medium-sized (0.01 to 0.1%). The chain joins TRBV28 to TRBJ2-2, with 7 nucleotides matching TRBD1. There are 15 residues in the CDR3. Trimming cost V 5 bases and J 4 bases; bases outside gene matches: 7. In germline, CDR1 is MDHEN, CDR2 SYDVKM. Here the CDR3 DNA reads TGTGCCAGCAGTCCCCCGGACAGGCCCACCGGGGAGCTGTTTTTT. Protein product: CASSPPDRPTGELFF.

J is TRBJ2-1 and V is TRBV6-6; D ambiguous. CDR3 length equals 12 residues. Trimming took off 6 bases at V and 7 bases at J, with 10 bases between the two ends. Germline V gene data show CDR1 as MNHNY and CDR2 as SVGAGI (reference sequence). CDR3 residues: CASSATRNEQFF. In DNA, the CDR3 is TGTGCCAGCAGCGCGACGCGGAATGAGCAGTTCTTC.

This clone was detected a few times. This chain connects TRBV18 to TRBJ2-7; D not certain. This CDR3 has 15 residues. The ends were cut back, 2 bases at V and 1 base at J, with 12 bases in the middle. CDR1 and CDR2 from the germline V gene are KGHSH and LQKENI. In nucleotides, the CDR3 is TGTGCCAGCTCACCATGGGCGGACGCGTCCTACGAGCAGTACTTC. Translating gives CASSPWADASYEQYF.

The chain combines TRBV5-6 with TRBJ2-1, with TRBD2 matching over 8 bases. CDR3 length: 19 residues. With V trimmed by 0 bases and J by 0 bases, 11 bases remained unmatched. Germline assignment: CDR1 SGHDT and CDR2 YYEEEE. CDR3 amino acids: CASSLVLKAGGSSYNEQFF. The CDR3 DNA sequence: TGTGCCAGCAGCTTGGTATTGAAGGCGGGAGGCTCCTCCTACAATGAGCAGTTCTTC.

This clone showed up just once. The chain is built from TRBV27 and TRBJ2-7; a weak D match, TRBD2 (6 bases). CDR3 length equals 16 residues. The germline CDR1 and CDR2 sequences are MNHEY and SMNVEV (reference sequence). V was clipped by 6 bases and J by 2 bases, with 20 bases between them. The CDR3 DNA sequence: TGTGCCAGCAGGACCGTCGGGGTTAGCGGAGCCTACGAGCAGTACTTC. It encodes CASRTVGVSGAYEQYF.